A selection of T cell receptor beta chains follows, all from one sample in a study of shared clonotypes between healthy human individuals. TCRdb's table, derived via immunoSEQ multiplex PCR, lists solely in-frame clones and lacks some. The data contain about 2.4 million clones, approximately 94% of them singletons. Sample: naive CD4+ T cells from PBMCs. These receptors all come from a man younger than 30 in good health. Some clones in this sample may be carry-over from other donors' samples. Both conserved end residues are part of each CDR3.

V | CDR3
TRBV18 | CASSPTSGSYEQYF
TRBV7-3 | CASSLRGSSLSTDTQYF
TRBV2 | CASSARDGYNQPQHF
TRBV5-8 | CASSTWNQPQHF
TRBV5-1 | CASSPGGQGDMAQYF
TRBV4-3 | CASSQEVGLRPQHF
TRBV10-3 | CAISLTGLPTEAFF
TRBV11-2 | CASSLEAGAPYEQYF
TRBV4-1 | CASSQYGTSGLQETQYF
TRBV7-2 | CASSLSGSSDTQYF
TRBV29-1 | CSVLLNRVGNTIYF
TRBV28 | CASSDRGRANYGYTF
TRBV29-1 | CSALLTIPGHMNTEAFF
TRBV11-2 | CASSPLREAYEQCF
TRBV11-1 | CASSPPDRGETQYF
TRBV9 | CASSPKGTEIHNEQFF
TRBV6-1 | CATRQGKNTEAFF
TRBV25-1 | CASSEPGRQNTEAFF
TRBV5-1 | CASSAGVPNTGELFF
TRBV6-5 | CASSAGQGAGGYTF
TRBV19 | CASSIVYSSTEAFF
TRBV11-2 | CASRPGTGHYEQYF
TRBV2 | CASSEEYRTGGYTF
TRBV9 | CASSVYPGAGSDTQYF
TRBV19 | CATRTPSGRKSSYEQYF
TRBV11-2 | CAPRTGPNQPQHF
TRBV6-4 | CASSDLDLANWGGLFF
TRBV9 | CASSVRGMAQETQYF
TRBV11-2 | CASSLGIGGITEAFF
TRBV4-3 | CASSQDWSPDSSYEQYF
TRBV19 | CASAYDRANTQYF
TRBV28 | CASSTGGNLGTQYF
TRBV7-6 | CASSLETGEETQYF
TRBV5-4 | CASTEGLAGAEQYF
TRBV14 | CASSQVGPGLEAYEQYF
TRBV6-1 | CASSERGQLGYGYTF
TRBV20-1 | CSASTGVPLTF
TRBV19 | CASSIPGGVDEKLFF
TRBV7-2 | CASSSQGGNQPQHF
TRBV7-9 | CASSPTTTGELFF
TRBV18 | CASSPLSGTTNSNQPQHF
TRBV28 | CASSPYRGSYEQYF
TRBV5-1 | CASSRGLAGVLETQYF